Presented here are 19 T cell receptor beta chains from one specimen sequenced in a study of post-analysis software for immune sequencing data. The TCR beta cDNA libraries contained unique molecular identifiers. TCRdb re-analysed the PCR reads in MiXCR, keeping a single row per CDR3 protein. The sample lists hundreds of thousands of distinct CDR3 sequences; about 32% were seen once. Their recognized antigens are unknown. Findings of the study overall: A few TRBV segments occurring more often in patients than controls included TRBV5-6, TRBV5-1 and TRBV20-1.

The sample was blood. These TCRs come from a girl between 5 and 17 years old with multiple sclerosis.

This clonotype came up a few times. The genes are TRBV28 and TRBJ1-1; a weak D match, TRBD1 (5 bases). V lost 5 bases and J 1 base, leaving 14 bases between the germline ends. Germline lookup yields CDR1 MDHEN and CDR2 SYDVKM. The CDR3 is 15 amino acids. CDR3: CASSLPQATNTEAFF. DNA for the CDR3: TGTGCCAGCAGTCTCCCACAGGCTACGAACACTGAAGCTTTCTTT.

The genes are TRBV7-2 and TRBJ2-7; the match to TRBD1 covers 8 bases. Germline V CDR1 and CDR2: SGHTA, FQGNSA. Trimming took 1 base from V and 3 from J; bases not matched to a gene: 5. This CDR3 is 15 amino acids long. The CDR3 reads CASSLVGDRGYEQYF. In DNA, the CDR3 is TGTGCCAGCAGCTTAGTGGGTGACAGGGGCTACGAGCAGTACTTC.

The chain combines TRBV20-1 with TRBJ2-3; D might be TRBD2 (6 bases). The CDR3 covers 15 residues. Trimming removed 3 bases at V and 2 bases at J, with 15 bases between. Looked up from germline, CDR1 is DFQATT and CDR2 is SNEGSKA (reference sequence). The CDR3 DNA reads as TGCAGTGCTAGCAAGACTTGCGGGAACACAGATACGCAGTATTTT. As protein: CSASKTCGNTDTQYF.

This clonotype was recorded a few times. The chain recombines TRBV28 with TRBJ1-2, with a tentative D call TRBD1 (5 bases). This CDR3 comprises 17 residues. V was cut by 0 bases and J by 6 bases, with 20 bases left in between. Germline V lookup: CDR1 MDHEN, CDR2 SYDVKM. DNA for the CDR3: TGTGCCAGCAGTTTATGGGGCATAGGGACCGAAAGAGATGGCTACACCTTC. Its protein is CASSLWGIGTERDGYTF.

The chain couples TRBV6-6 to TRBJ2-1, with 10 bases identical to TRBD1. This CDR3 has 15 residues. V lost 6 bases and J lost 5; bases outside the gene matches: 7. Germline lookup yields CDR1 MNHNY and CDR2 SVGAGI (reference sequence). The CDR3 DNA follows: TGTGCCAGCAGGCCCGGGACAGGGGCGCACAATGAGCAGTTCTTC. It is translated as CASRPGTGAHNEQFF.

CDR3 DNA: TGTGCCAGCACCCAACAGAGAGGGCAGTACTTC. It yields the protein CASTQQRGQYF. The chain couples TRBV28 to TRBJ2-5; D might be TRBD2 (5 bases). The V gene's germline CDR1 is MDHEN and CDR2 SYDVKM. The V end was cut by 7 bases, the J end by 11 bases, with 14 bases between. The CDR3 covers 11 residues.

The chain carries TRBV7-6 and TRBJ1-1; D is undetermined. Trimming removed 4 bases from V and 2 bases from J, with 11 bases in between. CDR1 and CDR2 from the germline V gene are SGHVS and FNYEAQ. This CDR3 comprises 14 residues. Here the CDR3 reads CASSSPGINTEAFF. The CDR3 coding sequence is TGTGCCAGCAGCTCCCCAGGAATTAACACTGAAGCTTTCTTT.

The chain has TRBV3-1 and TRBJ2-6; the D is unclear. This CDR3 has 15 residues. Between the trimmed V and J ends, which lost 3 bases and 1 base, there was a span of 7 bases. Germline V CDR1 and CDR2: LGHDT, YNNKEL (reference sequence). Here the CDR3 reads CASSQGRSGANVLTF. CDR3 nucleotide sequence: TGTGCCAGCAGCCAGGGCCGGTCTGGGGCCAACGTCCTGACTTTC.

This clonotype was seen more than once but under ten times. The rearrangement joins TRBV29-1 to TRBJ1-2; D might be TRBD1 (6 bases). With 1 base removed from V and 6 bases from J, the gap between germline ends came to 21 bases. The CDR3 has 16 residues. CDR1 SQVTM and CDR2 ANQGSEA come from the germline V gene. CDR3 region: CSVEVFRGRNSDGYTF. In DNA, the CDR3 is TGCAGCGTTGAAGTTTTTCGGGGGCGGAACAGCGATGGCTACACCTTC.

The rearrangement joins TRBV7-2 to TRBJ2-3; 14 bases line up with TRBD2. CDR1 is SGHTA, CDR2 FQGNSA, per germline. The CDR3 totals 16 residues. J was trimmed by 4 bases and V by 5 bases; bases with no gene match: 5. CDR3 nucleotide sequence: TGTGCCAGCAGCGCGGGACTAGCGGGAGTGCCAGATACGCAGTATTTT. Residues: CASSAGLAGVPDTQYF.

V and J are TRBV2 and TRBJ1-6, with 9 bases that match TRBD1. In germline, CDR1 is SNHLY, CDR2 FYNNEI. The junction had 15 bases not matched to a gene; V was cut back by 6 bases and J by 9 bases. The CDR3 contains 17 residues. The CDR3, as DNA: TGTGCCAGCAGCTTGATGACTCCGGGACAGGGTCGTTCACCCCTCCACTTT. It specifies CASSLMTPGQGRSPLHF.

This chain joins TRBV12-3 or TRBV12-4 and TRBJ2-7; TRBD1 agrees at 7 bases. CDR3 size: 15 residues. The V segment lost 6 bases and the J segment 7 bases; nucleotides outside the gene matches: 15. CDR3 DNA sequence: TGTGCCAGCAGGAAATTCGGACAGGCCAGGGGGGAGCAGTACTTC. It codes for CASRKFGQARGEQYF.

This clonotype has a count of ten or more. The gene calls are TRBV9 and TRBJ2-7; D call uncertain. Germline V gene sequence: CDR1 SGDLS, CDR2 YYNGEE. V shed 2 bases and J shed 4 bases, with 4 bases lying between them. The CDR3 has 11 amino acids. In DNA, the CDR3 is TGTGCCAGCAGCGTTCGGTACGAGCAGTACTTC. This encodes CASSVRYEQYF.

This clonotype occurred a few times. The rearrangement links TRBV15 to TRBJ2-1, with 8 bases matching TRBD1. CDR1 and CDR2 from the germline V gene are LNHNV and YYDKDF (reference sequence). The CDR3 is 14 residues long. With V trimmed by 3 bases and J by 8 bases, 6 bases remained unmatched. CDR3 nucleotides: TGTGCCACCAGCAGGGGTTCAGGGGGCGATGAGCAGTTCTTC. This translates into CATSRGSGGDEQFF.

This clonotype was observed a handful of times. This chain links TRBV20-1 with TRBJ2-3, with no clear D. The germline V gene has CDR1 DFQATT and CDR2 SNEGSKA (reference sequence). The CDR3 extends over 15 amino acids. V was cut by 6 bases and J by 4 bases, with 20 bases left in between. CDR3 coding DNA: TGCAGTGCCCCCCCCGTGTATAGGGTCGCAGATACGCAGTATTTT. Translated: CSAPPVYRVADTQYF.

This clonotype has more than one count but fewer than ten. J is TRBJ2-7 and V is TRBV20-1, with unresolved D. The germline gives CDR1 DFQATT, CDR2 SNEGSKA (reference sequence). This CDR3 comprises 12 residues. Trimming pared 5 bases from V and 1 base from J, leaving 9 bases between. CDR3 sequence reads: CSADPRSYEQYF. The CDR3 region has the DNA TGCAGTGCTGACCCCCGATCCTACGAGCAGTACTTC.

The CDR3 sequence: CASSLSLGDSEKLFF. The CDR3 nucleotides read TGTGCCAGCAGTTTATCGTTGGGGGACAGTGAAAAACTGTTTTTT. V is TRBV28 and J is TRBJ1-4; TRBD1 matches 7 bases. The germline V gene has CDR1 MDHEN and CDR2 SYDVKM. With V trimmed by 1 base and J by 7 bases, 6 bases remained unmatched. The CDR3 loop spans 15 amino acids.

The genes are TRBV5-1 and TRBJ1-4; 10 bases map to TRBD1. The ends lost 0 bases at V and 10 bases at J; junction bases unmatched: 6. CDR3 length: 15 amino acids. Germline CDR1 is SGHRS and CDR2 is YFSETQ. DNA of the CDR3: TGCGCCAGCAGCTTGGGTGACAGGGGGCAGGGAAAACTGTTTTTT. It translates to CASSLGDRGQGKLFF.

The V gene is TRBV27, the J gene TRBJ2-1; D is unresolved. CDR1 and CDR2 (germline): MNHEY, SMNVEV (reference sequence). This CDR3 contains 13 residues. Trimming stripped 4 bases from V and 3 bases from J, with 7 bases between. The CDR3 loop is CASSWEYYNEQFF. Written as DNA, the CDR3 is TGTGCCAGCAGTTGGGAATACTACAATGAGCAGTTCTTC.